This T cell receptor (beta chain) was recorded in a study of CD8+ T cells in alopecia areata. Study details: It was oral tofacitinib, at 5 to 10 mg twice daily, that treated patients received. Tofacitinib treatment spanned 6 to 18 months, with 6 months off drug afterward. Points from the study as a whole: Lesional tissue from the scalp (especially in alopecia totalis/universalis) showed higher clonality than normal scalp.

The length of the CDR3 is 14 residues. Germline CDR1 GTSNPN, CDR2 SVGIG (reference sequence). Trimming cost V 1 base and J 7 bases, with 14 bases left between them. Extraction of RNA preceded its reverse transcription into cDNA, which served as the sequencing template. Clones were sequenced by immunoSEQ multiplex PCR, and TCRdb holds only the in-frame ones, with some missing. Of more than 200,000 clones in the sample, 67% are singletons; the top ten hold approximately 1.2%. Details on this clone: Its antigen remains unknown.

V gene TRBV30 combines with J gene TRBJ2-1; D tentatively reads TRBD1 or TRBD2 (5 bases each). This sample comprised CD4+ T cells sorted from blood, obtained at week 0. The TCR sequence derives from a human donor with alopecia areata. This CDR3 is CAWSAPGPRNEQFF. The CDR3 nucleotides are TGTGCCTGGAGTGCCCCGGGACCCCGAAATGAGCAGTTCTTC. Supplemented by reference TRBV30 and TRBJ2-1, the full variable domain reads SQTIHQWPATLVQPVGSPLSLECTVEGTSNPNLYWYRQAAGRGLQLLFYSVGIGQISSEVPQNLSASRPQDRQFILSSKKLLLSDSGFYLCAWSAPGPRNEQFFGPGTRLTVL.